This is a list of T cell receptor beta chains from one sample in a study of post-analysis software for immune sequencing data. MiXCR, run by TCRdb on the PCR reads, gives a single entry per CDR3 protein. Of approximately 730,000 distinct CDR3 sequences in the sample, about half were seen once. The source material was blood. The receptors here all came from a girl aged 5-17 years with multiple sclerosis. The CDR3 runs from the conserved cysteine through the conserved F or W. The order of the fields is J gene, clone size, D gene, V gene, CDR3 DNA, CDR3 protein. A D gene is named only where the DNA matches it firmly. Clone size is shown for a subset of rows, as once, few, many or a class of expanded clone.

TRBJ2-7	-	-	TRBV20-1	TGCAGTGCCGGGCAGGCCGAGCAGTACTTC	CSAGQAEQYF
TRBJ2-5	few	-	TRBV7-8	TGTGCCTCGGAAGCAGCATACCAAGAGACCCAGTACTTC	CASEAAYQETQYF
TRBJ2-7	-	-	TRBV5-1	TGCGCCAGCAGCTTGACCTTTGGGGGGAGTGCCTACGAGCAGTACTTC	CASSLTFGGSAYEQYF
TRBJ2-5	-	TRBD1	TRBV24-1	TGTGCCTCCAGGGACAGGGCAGAGACCCAGTACTTC	CASRDRAETQYF
TRBJ2-1	few	TRBD2	TRBV6-2/TRBV6-3	TGTGCCAGCAGTAGTAGCGGGGCCCAGAGGGTCTATGAGCAGTTCTTC	CASSSSGAQRVYEQFF
TRBJ1-1	-	-	TRBV5-6	TGTGCCAGCACCCACGGGTCGGCCGGAAACACTGAAGCTTTCTTT	CASTHGSAGNTEAFF
TRBJ1-5	few	-	TRBV12-3/TRBV12-4	TGTGCCAGACAGCCCCAGCATTTT	CARQPQHF
TRBJ2-7	few	-	TRBV28	TGTGCCAGCAGCCTGGGGTCGAGGGAGCAGTACTTC	CASSLGSREQYF
TRBJ1-5	few	-	TRBV7-2	TGTGCCAGCAGCGCACTGGGCATTCCAGAACAGCCCCAGCATTTT	CASSALGIPEQPQHF
TRBJ1-5	-	-	TRBV5-5	TGTGCCAGCAGCTTGGCATTCAGTCGTAGCAATCAGCCCCAGCATTTT	CASSLAFSRSNQPQHF
TRBJ2-7	-	TRBD2	TRBV4-3	TGCGCCAGCAGCCAAGATGGGGGGACTAGCGGGGGCTACGAGCAGTACTTC	CASSQDGGTSGGYEQYF
TRBJ2-3	few	-	TRBV7-2	TGTGCCAGCAGCTGGAAGAGCACAGATACGCAGTATTTT	CASSWKSTDTQYF
TRBJ2-3	few	-	TRBV6-1	TGTGCCAGCAGCCCCTTACACGATACGCAGTATTTT	CASSPLHDTQYF
TRBJ2-1	-	-	TRBV6-1	TGTGCCAGCAGTGTAACGGAGGCCTCCTACAATGAGCAGTTCTTC	CASSVTEASYNEQFF
TRBJ2-4	few	-	TRBV4-1	TGCGCCAGCAGCCAAGAGGGTGTTCTAGCCAAAAACATTCAGTACTTC	CASSQEGVLAKNIQYF
TRBJ2-3	few	-	TRBV7-3	TGTGCCAGCAGCTCAGGCATCGGAGATACGCAGTATTTT	CASSSGIGDTQYF
TRBJ2-7	-	TRBD2	TRBV6-1	TGTGCCAGCAGTGTTGGGGTAGCGGGACGCTACGAGCAGTACTTC	CASSVGVAGRYEQYF
TRBJ2-1	-	TRBD2	TRBV5-1	TGCGCCAGCAGCTTGGGGCTAGCGGGTAACATCCCCTCCTACAATGAGCAGTTCTTC	CASSLGLAGNIPSYNEQFF
TRBJ1-4	-	-	TRBV12-3/TRBV12-4	TGTGCCAGCACCCTACAGAGGTTTGGAGAAAAACTGTTTTTT	CASTLQRFGEKLFF
TRBJ2-7	-	-	TRBV20-1	TGCAGTGCTAGGGACTACTACGAGCAGTACTTC	CSARDYYEQYF
TRBJ2-3	-	TRBD2	TRBV5-1	TGCGCCAGCAGCTTGGCCTTAGCGGGAGGAGATACGCAGTATTTT	CASSLALAGGDTQYF
TRBJ2-1	-	-	TRBV6-4	TGTGCCAGCAGTCCTTTATCGGGACCTAGACCACAGTTCTTC	CASSPLSGPRPQFF
TRBJ2-7	-	TRBD2	TRBV9	TGTGCCAGCAGCGTCGGAGCGGGAGGTACTGTTTCCTACGAGCAGTACTTC	CASSVGAGGTVSYEQYF
TRBJ1-6	-	-	TRBV7-9	TGTGCCAGCAGCTTAGCCGGGGACACCCATAATTCACCCCTCCACTTT	CASSLAGDTHNSPLHF